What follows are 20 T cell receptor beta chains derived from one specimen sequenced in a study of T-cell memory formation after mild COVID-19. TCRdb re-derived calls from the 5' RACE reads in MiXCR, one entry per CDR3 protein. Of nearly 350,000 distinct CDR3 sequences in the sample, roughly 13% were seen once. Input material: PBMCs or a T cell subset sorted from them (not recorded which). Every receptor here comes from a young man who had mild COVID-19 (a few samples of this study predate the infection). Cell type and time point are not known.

In DNA form, the CDR3 reads TGTGCCACCAGTGAAAGGGTCACCGGGGAGCTGTTTTTT. Protein: CATSERVTGELFF. The chain carries TRBV24-1 and TRBJ2-2; no clear D. The CDR3 consists of 13 residues. Per germline, CDR1 KGHDR and CDR2 SFDVKD. Deletions cut 4 bases from V and 4 bases from J, with 6 bases between.

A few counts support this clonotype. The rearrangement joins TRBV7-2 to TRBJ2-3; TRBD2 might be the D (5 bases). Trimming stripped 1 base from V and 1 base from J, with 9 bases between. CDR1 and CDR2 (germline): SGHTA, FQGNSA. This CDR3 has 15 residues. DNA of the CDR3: TGTGCCAGCAGCTTAGTTAGGACTGGCACAGATACGCAGTATTTT. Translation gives CASSLVRTGTDTQYF.

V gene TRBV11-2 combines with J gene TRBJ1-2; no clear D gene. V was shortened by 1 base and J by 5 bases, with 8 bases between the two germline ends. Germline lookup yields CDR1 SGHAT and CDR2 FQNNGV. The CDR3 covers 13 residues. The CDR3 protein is CASSLGKWYGYTF. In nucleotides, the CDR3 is TGTGCCAGCAGCTTAGGGAAGTGGTATGGCTACACCTTC.

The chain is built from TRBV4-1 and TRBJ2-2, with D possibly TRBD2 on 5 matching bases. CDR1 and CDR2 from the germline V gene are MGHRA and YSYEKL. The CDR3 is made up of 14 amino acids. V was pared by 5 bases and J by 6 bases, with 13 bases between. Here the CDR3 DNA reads TGCGCCAGCAGCTGGCCACTCGGGGCCGGGGAGCTGTTTTTT. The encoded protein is CASSWPLGAGELFF.

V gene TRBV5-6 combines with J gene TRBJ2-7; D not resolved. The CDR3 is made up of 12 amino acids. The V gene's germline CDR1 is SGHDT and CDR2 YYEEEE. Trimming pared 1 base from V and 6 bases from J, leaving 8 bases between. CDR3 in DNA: TGTGCCAGCAGCTTGTACCGGGTCGAGCAGTACTTC. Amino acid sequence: CASSLYRVEQYF.

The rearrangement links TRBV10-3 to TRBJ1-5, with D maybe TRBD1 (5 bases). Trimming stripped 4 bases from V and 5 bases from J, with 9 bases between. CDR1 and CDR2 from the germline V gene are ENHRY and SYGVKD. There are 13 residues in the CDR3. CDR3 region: CAISVRGDQPQHF. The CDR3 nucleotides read TGTGCCATCAGTGTAAGGGGTGATCAGCCCCAGCATTTT.

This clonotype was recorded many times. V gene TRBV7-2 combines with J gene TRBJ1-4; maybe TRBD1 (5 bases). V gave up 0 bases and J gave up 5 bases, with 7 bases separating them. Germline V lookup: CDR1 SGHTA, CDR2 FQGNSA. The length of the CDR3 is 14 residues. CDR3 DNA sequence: TGTGCCAGCAGCTTAGCGGGGCTCAATGAAAAACTGTTTTTT. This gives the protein CASSLAGLNEKLFF.

In DNA, the CDR3 is TGTGCCAGCAGTCCTTGGACTAGCGGGGCCGGTGAGCAGTTCTTC. Translation gives CASSPWTSGAGEQFF. The chain has TRBV2 and TRBJ2-1; TRBD2 matches 12 bases. The germline CDR1 and CDR2 sequences are SNHLY and FYNNEI. The ends lost 5 bases at V and 9 bases at J; junction bases unmatched: 8. The CDR3 runs to 15 residues.

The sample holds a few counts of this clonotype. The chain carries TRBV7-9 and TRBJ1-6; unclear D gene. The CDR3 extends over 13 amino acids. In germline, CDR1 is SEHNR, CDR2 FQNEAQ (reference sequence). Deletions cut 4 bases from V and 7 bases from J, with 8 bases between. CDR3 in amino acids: CASSSVANSPLHF. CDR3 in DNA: TGTGCCAGCAGCTCGGTGGCGAATTCACCCCTCCACTTT.

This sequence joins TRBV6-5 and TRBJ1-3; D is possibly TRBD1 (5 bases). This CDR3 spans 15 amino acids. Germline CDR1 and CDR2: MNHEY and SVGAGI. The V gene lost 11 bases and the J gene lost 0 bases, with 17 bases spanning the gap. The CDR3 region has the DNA TGTGCCTCGGATCGGGGGTCCGGCTCTGGAAACACCATATATTTT. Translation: CASDRGSGSGNTIYF.

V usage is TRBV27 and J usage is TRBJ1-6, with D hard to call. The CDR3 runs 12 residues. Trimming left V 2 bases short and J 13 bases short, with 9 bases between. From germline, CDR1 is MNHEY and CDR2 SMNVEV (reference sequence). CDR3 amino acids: CASSLGGRPLHF. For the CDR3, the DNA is TGTGCCAGCAGTTTAGGAGGGCGGCCCCTCCACTTT.

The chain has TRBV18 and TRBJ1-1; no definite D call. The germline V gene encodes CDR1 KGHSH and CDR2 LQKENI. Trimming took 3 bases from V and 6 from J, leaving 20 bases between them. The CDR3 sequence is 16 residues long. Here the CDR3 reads CASSPKLLTTLPEAFF. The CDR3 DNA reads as TGTGCCAGCTCACCGAAATTATTGACAACCCTCCCTGAAGCTTTCTTT.

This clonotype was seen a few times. The CDR3 protein is CASSDLGQHSYNEQFF. In DNA, the CDR3 is TGTGCCAGCAGTGACCTTGGACAGCACTCCTACAATGAGCAGTTCTTC. V usage is TRBV12-3 or TRBV12-4 and J usage is TRBJ2-1, with D maybe TRBD1 (6 bases). This CDR3 is 16 amino acids long. Trimming stripped 5 bases from V and 0 bases from J, with 14 bases between.

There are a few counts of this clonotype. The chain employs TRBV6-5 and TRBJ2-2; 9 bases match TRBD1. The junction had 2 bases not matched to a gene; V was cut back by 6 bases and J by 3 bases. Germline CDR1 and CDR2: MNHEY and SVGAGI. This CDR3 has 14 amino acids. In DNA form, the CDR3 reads TGTGCCAGCAGACGACAGGGGGACACCGGGGAGCTGTTTTTT. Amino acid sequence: CASRRQGDTGELFF.

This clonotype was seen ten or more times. The CDR3 coding sequence is TGTGCCAGCCAGGGGCTGACTGAAGCTTTCTTT. Its protein is CASQGLTEAFF. This rearrangement joins TRBV7-8 to TRBJ1-1, with TRBD1 as a possible D gene (6 bases). The CDR3 loop spans 11 amino acids. The V gene's germline CDR1 is SGHVS and CDR2 FQNEAQ. The V and J ends lost 8 bases and 5 bases respectively, with 9 bases between them.

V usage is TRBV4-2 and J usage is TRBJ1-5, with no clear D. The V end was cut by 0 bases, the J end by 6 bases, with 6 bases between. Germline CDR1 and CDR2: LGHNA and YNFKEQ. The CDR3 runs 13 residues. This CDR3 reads CASSQDPGQPQHF. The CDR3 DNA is TGTGCCAGCAGCCAAGATCCGGGTCAGCCCCAGCATTTT.

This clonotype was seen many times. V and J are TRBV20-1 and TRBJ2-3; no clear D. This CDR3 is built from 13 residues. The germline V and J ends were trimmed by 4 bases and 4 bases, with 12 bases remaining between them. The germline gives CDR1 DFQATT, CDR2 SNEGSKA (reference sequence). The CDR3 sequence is CSANPSGADTQYF. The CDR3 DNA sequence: TGCAGTGCTAACCCATCAGGCGCAGATACGCAGTATTTT.

The CDR3 spells CASSWAGTGRKQYF. The CDR3 DNA sequence: TGTGCCAGCAGCTGGGCCGGGACAGGAAGGAAGCAGTACTTC. This sequence joins TRBV28 and TRBJ2-7; 8 nucleotides align to TRBD1. V lost 6 bases, J lost 8 bases, and 12 bases stayed unmatched. Germline lookup yields CDR1 MDHEN and CDR2 SYDVKM. CDR3 size: 14 residues. Together with reference TRBV28 and TRBJ2-7, the CDR3 gives the full variable domain: DVKVTQSSRYLVKRTGEKVFLECVQDMDHENMFWYRQDPGLGLRLIYFSYDVKMKEKGDIPEGYSVSREKKERFSLILESASTNQTSMYLCASSWAGTGRKQYFGPGTRLTVT.

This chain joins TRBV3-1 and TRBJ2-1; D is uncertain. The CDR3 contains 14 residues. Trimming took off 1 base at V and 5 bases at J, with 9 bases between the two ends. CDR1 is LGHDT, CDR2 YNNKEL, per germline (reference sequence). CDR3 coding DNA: TGTGCCAGCAGCCAAGGGCAGCGTAACAATGAGCAGTTCTTC. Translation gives CASSQGQRNNEQFF.

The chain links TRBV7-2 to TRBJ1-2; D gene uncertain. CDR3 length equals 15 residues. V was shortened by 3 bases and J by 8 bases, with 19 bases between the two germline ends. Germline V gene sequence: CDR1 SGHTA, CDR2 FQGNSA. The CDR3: CASSLRVDPRRGYTF. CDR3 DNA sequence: TGTGCCAGCAGCTTGCGGGTGGACCCCCGGCGGGGCTACACCTTC.